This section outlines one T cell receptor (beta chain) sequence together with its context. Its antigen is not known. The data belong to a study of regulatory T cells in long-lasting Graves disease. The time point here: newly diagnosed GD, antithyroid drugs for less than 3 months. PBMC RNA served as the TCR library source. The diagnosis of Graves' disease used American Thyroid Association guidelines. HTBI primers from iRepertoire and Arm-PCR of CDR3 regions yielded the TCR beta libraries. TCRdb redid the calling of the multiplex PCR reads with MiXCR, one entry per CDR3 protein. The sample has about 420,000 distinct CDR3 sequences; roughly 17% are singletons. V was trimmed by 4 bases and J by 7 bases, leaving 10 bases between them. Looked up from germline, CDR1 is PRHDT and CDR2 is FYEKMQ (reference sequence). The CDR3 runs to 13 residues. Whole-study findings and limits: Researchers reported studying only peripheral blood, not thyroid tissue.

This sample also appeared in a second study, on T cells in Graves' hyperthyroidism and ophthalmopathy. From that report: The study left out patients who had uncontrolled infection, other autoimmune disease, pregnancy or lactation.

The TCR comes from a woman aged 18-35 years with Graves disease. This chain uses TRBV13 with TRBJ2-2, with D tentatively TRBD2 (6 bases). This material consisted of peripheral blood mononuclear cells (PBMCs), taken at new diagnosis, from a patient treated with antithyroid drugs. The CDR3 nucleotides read TGTGCCAGCAGCTCGGGACTTGGCGGGGAGCTGTTTTTT. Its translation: CASSSGLGGELFF.